This TCR beta chain was identified in a study of cytomegalovirus exposure and HLA in healthy donors. As for the study in general: HLA-typed donors were the source of around 85 million unique TCRs held in an early data release. Findings of the study overall: Generally TCR sequences proved uncommon, though certain public TCRs appeared in numerous donors.

Remarks on this clone: As yet, its antigen is unknown.

Germline V lookup: CDR1 SGHTA, CDR2 FQGNSA. V was pared by 2 bases and J by 2 bases, with 10 bases between. This CDR3 is built from 15 residues. It was with 60 Vbeta and 13 Jbeta primers that the PCR ran. Measured with immunoSEQ multiplex PCR; TCRdb has only the in-frame clones, and not every one. Of 150,000 or so clones detected, around four fifths appear once; the ten largest clones hold about 1.3%. The chain carries TRBV7-2 and TRBJ2-1, with a weak D call TRBD2 (5 bases). The sequenced sample consisted of PBMCs. The sequence was obtained from a man aged 25 to 40 in good health and CMV-seronegative. The CDR3 DNA reads TGTGCCAGCAGCTTAAGAGGGATTACCTACAATGAGCAGTTCTTC. This gives the protein CASSLRGITYNEQFF.